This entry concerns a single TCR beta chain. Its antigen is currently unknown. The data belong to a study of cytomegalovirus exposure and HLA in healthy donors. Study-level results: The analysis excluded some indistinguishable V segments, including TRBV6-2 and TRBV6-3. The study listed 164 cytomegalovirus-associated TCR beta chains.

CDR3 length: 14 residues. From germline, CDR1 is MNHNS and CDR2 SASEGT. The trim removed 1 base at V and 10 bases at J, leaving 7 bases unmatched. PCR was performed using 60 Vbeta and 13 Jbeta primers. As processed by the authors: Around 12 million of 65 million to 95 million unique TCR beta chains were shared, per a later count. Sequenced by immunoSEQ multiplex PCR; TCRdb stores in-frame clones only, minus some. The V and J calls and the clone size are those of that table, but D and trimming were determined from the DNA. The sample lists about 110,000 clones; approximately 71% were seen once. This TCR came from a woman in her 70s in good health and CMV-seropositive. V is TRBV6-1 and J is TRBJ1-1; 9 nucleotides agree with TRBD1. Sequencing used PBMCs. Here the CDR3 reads CASSEETGGVRAFF. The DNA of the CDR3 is TGTGCCAGCAGTGAAGAGACAGGGGGTGTTCGAGCTTTCTTT.